This T cell receptor (beta chain) was observed in a study of CD8 T cells in Susac syndrome. Per germline, CDR1 SGHRS and CDR2 YFSETQ. Trimming took 4 bases from V and 2 from J, leaving 12 bases between them. The CDR3 is 14 amino acids. Reverse transcription of about 0.45 to 1 ug RNA was performed with random hexamers. TCRdb re-derived calls from the immunoSEQ multiplex PCR reads in MiXCR, one entry per CDR3 protein. This table holds about 150,000 distinct CDR3 sequences, approximately 93% found once. The V and J genes are TRBV5-1 and TRBJ1-1; D might be TRBD1 (6 bases). Sequencing was done on a sample of CD8+ T cells from PBMCs. The clonotype originates from a human donor with multiple sclerosis. In nucleotides, the CDR3 is TGCGCCAGCAGCCGAACGGGGGCCAACACTGAAGCTTTCTTT. Encoded protein: CASSRTGANTEAFF.